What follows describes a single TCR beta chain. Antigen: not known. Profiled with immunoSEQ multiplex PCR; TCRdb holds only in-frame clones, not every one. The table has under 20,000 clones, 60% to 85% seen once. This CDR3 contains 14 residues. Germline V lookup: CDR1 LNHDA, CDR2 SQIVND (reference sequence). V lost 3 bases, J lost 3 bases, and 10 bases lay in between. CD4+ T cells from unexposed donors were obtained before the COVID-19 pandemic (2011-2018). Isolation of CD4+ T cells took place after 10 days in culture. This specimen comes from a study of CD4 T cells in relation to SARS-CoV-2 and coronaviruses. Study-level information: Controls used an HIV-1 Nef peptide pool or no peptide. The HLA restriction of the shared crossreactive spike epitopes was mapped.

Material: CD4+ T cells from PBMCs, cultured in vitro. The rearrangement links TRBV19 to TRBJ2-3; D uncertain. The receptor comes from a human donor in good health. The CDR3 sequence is CASSIDLATDTQYF. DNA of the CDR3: TGTGCCAGTAGTATCGACTTGGCGACAGATACGCAGTATTTT.